Shown below are 15 T cell receptor beta chains from a single sample sequenced in a study of cytomegalovirus exposure and HLA in healthy donors. 60 Vbeta and 13 Jbeta primers were used in PCR. The method was immunoSEQ multiplex PCR; TCRdb's version includes in-frame clones alone and lacks a portion of them. Seen here are about 95,000 clones, 70% to 85% observed once, and the top ten hold 8.2%. Sequencing was done on a sample of PBMCs. All receptors come from a man aged 55-75 years in good health and CMV-seronegative.

The chain couples TRBV27 to TRBJ2-1, with 9 nucleotides matching TRBD2. Germline CDR1 MNHEY, CDR2 SMNVEV (reference sequence). The CDR3 is made up of 17 amino acids. J gave up 8 bases and V 1 base, and 12 bases lay outside the gene matches. The CDR3 region has the DNA TGTGCCAGCAGTTTATTTGGCGGGGGGGCCTCAAATGATGAGCAGTTCTTC. It codes for CASSLFGGGASNDEQFF.

This chain joins TRBV27 and TRBJ1-2; TRBD1 might be the D (6 bases). V dropped 5 bases and J dropped 4 bases, with 14 bases sitting between them. This CDR3 has 14 amino acids. Germline V CDR1 and CDR2: MNHEY, SMNVEV (reference sequence). CDR3 DNA sequence: TGTGCCAGCAGTCAAACCGGACAGCTCTATGGCTACACCTTC. Translation: CASSQTGQLYGYTF.

The V gene is TRBV7-8, the J gene TRBJ2-6, with TRBD1 identical over 11 bases. The CDR3 is 18 residues long. CDR1 SGHVS and CDR2 FQNEAQ come from the germline V gene. Trimming cost V 3 bases and J 2 bases; bases outside gene matches: 6. In DNA, the CDR3 is TGTGCCAGCAGCTTTAGTGGGGGACAGGGGGCTGGGGCCAACGTCCTGACTTTC. Translating it yields CASSFSGGQGAGANVLTF.

The chain links TRBV19 to TRBJ1-5; 7 nucleotides line up with TRBD1. CDR1 and CDR2 (germline): LNHDA, SQIVND (reference sequence). V was clipped by 8 bases and J by 1 base; unmatched bases: 5. The CDR3 length is 14 residues. The DNA for the CDR3 is TGTGCCAGTTGGGACAGACAGAGCAATCAGCCCCAGCATTTT. Encoded protein: CASWDRQSNQPQHF.

V gene TRBV27 combines with J gene TRBJ2-2; maybe TRBD1 (6 bases). The CDR3 consists of 16 residues. The V end lost 0 bases, the J end lost 1 base, and 9 bases lay between the germline ends. The germline CDR1 and CDR2 sequences are MNHEY and SMNVEV (reference sequence). For the CDR3, the DNA is TGTGCCAGCAGTTTATCGAAGGGGGTGAACACCGGGGAGCTGTTTTTT. It translates to CASSLSKGVNTGELFF.

The CDR3 spells CATKPGDSGYEQYF. As DNA, the CDR3 is TGTGCCACCAAACCTGGGGACAGTGGCTACGAGCAGTACTTC. V and J are TRBV28 and TRBJ2-7, with 7 bases identical to TRBD1. With V trimmed by 10 bases and J by 3 bases, 12 bases remained unmatched. The CDR3 covers 14 residues. Germline V gives CDR1 MDHEN, CDR2 SYDVKM.

The gene calls are TRBV10-1 and TRBJ2-1; 7 bases line up with TRBD2. Per the germline V gene, CDR1 is WNHNN and CDR2 is SYGVQD (reference sequence). The CDR3 is 16 residues long. Germline trimming cut 4 bases from V and 0 bases from J; bases unmatched to any gene: 6. The CDR3 is CASSGRREASYNEQFF. CDR3 bases: TGCGCCAGCAGTGGGCGCCGGGAGGCCTCCTACAATGAGCAGTTCTTC.

The chain is built from TRBV11-3 and TRBJ2-1; D may be TRBD1 (6 bases). The CDR3 consists of 13 residues. The germline V gene encodes CDR1 SGHNT and CDR2 YENEEA. Trimming stripped 4 bases from V and 8 bases from J, with 12 bases between. The CDR3 nucleotides are TGTGCCAGCAGCTACTACAGGGTTGATGAGCAGTTCTTC. Its protein is CASSYYRVDEQFF.

The rearrangement links TRBV11-2 to TRBJ1-1, with D uncertain. V was shortened by 1 base and J by 0 bases, with 6 bases between the two germline ends. This CDR3 contains 14 residues. CDR1 and CDR2 (germline): SGHAT, FQNNGV. CDR3: CASSLVGVNTEAFF. CDR3 in DNA: TGTGCCAGCAGCTTAGTCGGGGTGAACACTGAAGCTTTCTTT.

The V gene is TRBV28, the J gene TRBJ2-7, with TRBD1 matching 10 bases. From germline, CDR1 is MDHEN and CDR2 SYDVKM. The CDR3 runs to 15 residues. The V gene end was trimmed by 5 bases and the J gene end by 5 bases; junction bases not matched to a gene: 9. CDR3 in DNA: TGTGCCAGCAGTATCGGACAGGGGGTGAGAAACGAGCAGTACTTC. Its translation: CASSIGQGVRNEQYF.

Only a few counts were recorded for this clone. The chain recombines TRBV13 with TRBJ1-4; D unclear. This CDR3 is built from 14 residues. Per germline, CDR1 PRHDT and CDR2 FYEKMQ (reference sequence). Deletions cut 0 bases from V and 4 bases from J, with 6 bases between. The CDR3 protein is CASSLGAFNEKLFF. The CDR3 bases are TGTGCCAGCAGCTTAGGGGCTTTTAATGAAAAACTGTTTTTT.

This clone has a single count. The chain joins TRBV10-3 to TRBJ1-1, with D hard to call. Per the germline V gene, CDR1 is ENHRY and CDR2 is SYGVKD. V was pared by 0 bases and J by 0 bases, with 8 bases between. CDR3 length equals 15 residues. The CDR3 coding sequence is TGTGCCATCAGTGAGTCGGCAGGTCTGAACACTGAAGCTTTCTTT. It specifies CAISESAGLNTEAFF.

This chain joins TRBV10-3 and TRBJ2-7, with 8 positions matching TRBD2. Trimming removed 8 bases from V and 2 bases from J; junction bases left unmatched: 11. This CDR3 has 15 amino acids. Per the germline V gene, CDR1 is ENHRY and CDR2 is SYGVKD. The CDR3 is CAISLGAGDTYEQYF. The DNA for the CDR3 is TGTGCCATCTCCCTGGGAGCGGGAGACACCTACGAGCAGTACTTC.

The chain uses TRBV29-1 and TRBJ1-2, with TRBD1 identical over 7 bases. Trimming at V came to 4 bases and at J to 13 bases, leaving 9 bases not matched to a gene. Per germline, CDR1 SQVTM and CDR2 ANQGSEA. The CDR3 has 11 amino acids. The CDR3 loop is CSVASGGVCTF. The CDR3, as DNA: TGCAGCGTTGCCTCAGGGGGAGTGTGCACCTTC.

This chain's CDR3 is CASSVGGQQETQYF. CDR3 nucleotide sequence: TGTGCCAGCAGTGTGGGGGGGCAGCAAGAGACCCAGTACTTC. The chain carries TRBV2 and TRBJ2-5; D perhaps matches TRBD2 (7 bases). V was clipped by 4 bases and J by 2 bases, with 11 bases between them. CDR1 and CDR2 from the germline V gene are SNHLY and FYNNEI. The CDR3 sequence is 14 residues long.